These T cell receptor beta chains were read from a single sample in a study of ipilimumab plus nivolumab after autologous stem cell transplantation. Assay used: immunoSEQ multiplex PCR; TCRdb lists only in-frame clones, some missing. The sample carries about 43,000 clones, 70% to 90% recorded once. Material: PBMCs, obtained in a trial of ipilimumab plus nivolumab as post-transplant consolidation. The receptors come from a male donor with multiple myeloma. Both conserved end residues are part of each CDR3. Fields, in order: clone size, J gene, D gene, V gene, CDR3 protein, CDR3 DNA. A D gene is named only where the DNA matches it firmly. Clone size is not always given. Where it is, it says once, few, many or a class for expanded clones.

>-|TRBJ2-7|-|TRBV7-2
CASSPSRLATYEQYF
TGTGCCAGCAGCCCCTCCCGGCTAGCGACCTACGAGCAGTACTTC
>-|TRBJ1-1|TRBD1|TRBV5-1
CASSPGNGDRVDTEAFF
TGCGCCAGCAGCCCTGGAAACGGGGACAGGGTTGACACTGAAGCTTTCTTT
>-|TRBJ2-1|-|TRBV2
CASSGNNEQFF
TGTGCCAGCAGTGGGAACAATGAGCAGTTCTTC
>-|TRBJ1-1|-|TRBV7-6
CASSQVNTEAFF
TGTGCCAGCAGCCAGGTAAACACTGAAGCTTTCTTT
>-|TRBJ1-3|-|TRBV19
CANVLREANRSGNTIYF
TGTGCCAACGTGTTGCGAGAGGCGAATAGGTCTGGAAACACCATATATTTT
>-|TRBJ2-2|-|TRBV6-5
CASSYGTTGELFF
TGTGCCAGCAGTTACGGGACTACCGGGGAGCTGTTTTTT
>-|TRBJ1-4|TRBD1|TRBV2
CASSRNTGDNEKLFF
TGTGCCAGCAGCCGGAATACAGGGGATAATGAAAAACTGTTTTTT
>once|TRBJ2-2|TRBD1|TRBV18
CASSLRETGPPPNTGELFF
TGTGCCAGCTCCCTAAGGGAGACAGGGCCCCCGCCGAACACCGGGGAGCTGTTTTTT
>-|TRBJ1-1|-|TRBV4-1
CASSQGAGVSEAFF
TGCGCCAGCAGCCAAGGCGCAGGGGTCTCTGAAGCTTTCTTT
>once|TRBJ2-3|TRBD1|TRBV27
CASSFIGGADTQYF
TGTGCCAGCAGTTTCATAGGGGGCGCAGATACGCAGTATTTT
>-|TRBJ2-5|-|TRBV6-1
CASSALAETQYF
TGTGCCAGCAGTGCGCTAGCGGAGACCCAGTACTTC
>-|TRBJ2-5|-|TRBV5-1
CASSGRQETQYF
TGCGCCAGCAGCGGGAGACAAGAGACCCAGTACTTC
>-|TRBJ1-2|-|TRBV25-1
CASSNPDGSYGYTF
TGTGCCAGCAGTAACCCCGACGGAAGCTATGGCTACACCTTC
>-|TRBJ2-2|TRBD1|TRBV7-2
CASSVDRGGTGELFF
TGTGCCAGCAGCGTGGACAGGGGAGGGACCGGGGAGCTGTTTTTT
>-|TRBJ2-7|TRBD2|TRBV19
CASSPRTSGGASSYEQYF
TGTGCCAGTAGTCCCAGGACTAGCGGGGGGGCGAGCTCCTACGAGCAGTACTTC
>-|TRBJ1-2|-|TRBV7-2
CASSAQGPQGYGYTF
TGTGCCAGCAGCGCTCAGGGGCCCCAGGGCTATGGCTACACCTTC
>-|TRBJ2-7|-|TRBV21-1
CASSPKRELYPTLGGGEQYF
TGTGCCAGCAGCCCCAAGCGGGAGCTCTATCCAACCCTGGGAGGAGGAGAGCAGTACTTC
>-|TRBJ1-5|TRBD1|TRBV10-3
CAISGQGRGNQPQHF
TGTGCCATCAGTGGACAGGGGCGAGGCAATCAGCCCCAGCATTTT
>-|TRBJ2-2|TRBD1|TRBV30
CAWSGGQYTGELFF
TGTGCCTGGAGTGGGGGACAGTACACCGGGGAGCTGTTTTTT
>few|TRBJ2-3|TRBD2|TRBV28
CASSSQAGGSTDTQYF
TGTGCCAGCAGTTCCCAAGCGGGAGGTAGCACAGATACGCAGTATTTT
>few|TRBJ2-2|-|TRBV2
CASSDPWERSTGELFF
TGTGCCAGCAGTGACCCTTGGGAGCGGAGCACCGGGGAGCTGTTTTTT
>-|TRBJ2-5|TRBD1|TRBV2
CASRLTGVASQETQYF
TGTGCCAGCAGGTTAACAGGGGTGGCCAGCCAAGAGACCCAGTACTTC
>-|TRBJ2-7|-|TRBV5-6
CASSLLAAAYEQYF
TGTGCCAGCAGCTTGTTGGCGGCAGCCTACGAGCAGTACTTC
>-|TRBJ2-2|-|TRBV27
CASSPTGRLSAGELFF
TGTGCCAGCAGTCCGACAGGGAGGCTTAGCGCCGGGGAGCTGTTTTTT
>-|TRBJ2-1|TRBD2|TRBV27
CASSSGTSGRYEQFF
TGTGCCAGCAGTTCCGGGACTAGCGGGAGGTATGAGCAGTTCTTC
>once|TRBJ2-3|-|TRBV6-5
CASIIPGTDTQYF
TGTGCCAGCATCATCCCAGGGACAGATACGCAGTATTTT
>few|TRBJ1-1|-|TRBV7-9
CASSFGGNTEAFF
TGTGCCAGCAGCTTCGGCGGTAACACTGAAGCTTTCTTT
>-|TRBJ1-2|-|TRBV29-1
CSVEGGAYGYTF
TGCAGCGTTGAAGGCGGGGCGTATGGCTACACCTTC
>-|TRBJ1-2|-|TRBV15
CATSRDDRGDGYTF
TGTGCCACCAGCAGAGATGACCGAGGAGATGGCTACACCTTC
>-|TRBJ1-4|-|TRBV4-2
CASSQDGPSLRGEKLFF
TGTGCCAGCAGCCAAGACGGGCCGTCTCTTCGGGGTGAAAAACTGTTTTTT
>-|TRBJ1-4|-|TRBV27
CASSKTGDANEKLFF
TGTGCCAGCAGCAAGACGGGAGACGCGAATGAAAAACTGTTTTTT
>-|TRBJ2-5|-|TRBV5-5
CASSLVGGGYQETQYF
TGTGCCAGCAGCTTGGTGGGAGGGGGGTACCAAGAGACCCAGTACTTC
>-|TRBJ2-6|TRBD2|TRBV5-1
CASRGEPGTSGNLGANVLTF
TGCGCCAGCAGGGGGGAACCCGGGACTAGCGGGAACTTAGGGGCCAACGTCCTGACTTTC
>-|TRBJ2-1|-|TRBV7-2
CASSHRERSNEQFF
TGTGCCAGCAGCCATAGGGAGCGTAGTAATGAGCAGTTCTTC
>-|TRBJ2-5|-|TRBV10-1
CASSGRVQETQYF
TGCGCCAGCAGTGGTAGAGTACAAGAGACCCAGTACTTC
>-|TRBJ1-4|-|TRBV7-8
CASSLKPGHSNEKLFF
TGTGCCAGCAGCTTAAAACCGGGACACTCGAATGAAAAACTGTTTTTT
>-|TRBJ1-6|-|TRBV7-2
CASSLYRTDSPLHF
TGTGCCAGCAGCTTATACAGGACTGATTCACCCCTCCACTTT
>few|TRBJ2-3|-|TRBV5-1
CASSLGGGLLATDTQYF
TGCGCCAGCAGCTTGGGCGGGGGCCTCCTCGCCACAGATACGCAGTATTTT
>few|TRBJ1-1|TRBD1|TRBV9
CASSARQGNTEAFF
TGTGCCAGCAGCGCCCGACAGGGGAACACTGAAGCTTTCTTT
>-|TRBJ2-1|-|TRBV4-2
CASSQESSISDNEQFF
TGTGCCAGCAGCCAAGAATCTAGCATATCCGACAATGAGCAGTTCTTC
>-|TRBJ1-6|-|TRBV12-5
CASDGGSSYNSPLHF
TGTGCTAGTGACGGAGGGAGCTCCTATAATTCACCCCTCCACTTT
>-|TRBJ1-5|-|TRBV29-1
CSAGQRNQPQHF
TGCAGCGCAGGACAGCGCAATCAGCCCCAGCATTTT
>few|TRBJ1-5|-|TRBV19
CASSIVGPRVNQPQHF
TGTGCCAGTAGTATTGTGGGACCGAGAGTCAATCAGCCCCAGCATTTT
>-|TRBJ2-1|TRBD2|TRBV7-3
CASSLVAGDNEQFF
TGTGCCAGCAGCTTAGTAGCGGGAGACAATGAGCAGTTCTTC
>-|TRBJ2-3|-|TRBV4-2
CASSRRGELADTQYF
TGTGCCAGCAGTCGAAGAGGGGAATTGGCAGATACGCAGTATTTT
>-|TRBJ1-1|TRBD1|TRBV28
CASSTRLRGGIVDTEAFF
TGTGCCAGCAGTACGCGCCTCAGAGGGGGCATTGTGGACACTGAAGCTTTCTTT
>-|TRBJ2-1|-|TRBV5-8
CATPNGNEQFF
TGTGCCACCCCGAACGGGAATGAGCAGTTCTTC
>-|TRBJ1-5|-|TRBV2
CASSDSNQPQHF
TGTGCCAGCAGCGATAGCAATCAGCCCCAGCATTTT
>-|TRBJ2-2|TRBD1|TRBV7-8
CASSPRDRAGELFF
TGTGCCAGCAGCCCGCGGGACAGGGCCGGGGAGCTGTTTTTT
>-|TRBJ2-2|-|TRBV19
CASSRGELFF
TGTGCCAGCTCCCGAGGGGAGCTGTTTTTT
>-|TRBJ2-7|TRBD1|TRBV6-1
CASSKGTGSSYEQYF
TGTGCCAGCAGCAAGGGGACAGGGAGCTCCTACGAGCAGTACTTC
>-|TRBJ2-5|TRBD2|TRBV5-6
CASSLVGSGRAEGTQYF
TGTGCCAGCAGCTTGGTTGGTAGCGGGAGGGCAGAGGGGACCCAGTACTTC
>-|TRBJ1-5|TRBD1|TRBV30
CAWSYGTGGQPQHF
TGTGCCTGGAGTTACGGGACAGGAGGGCAGCCCCAGCATTTT
>-|TRBJ2-1|TRBD1|TRBV6-5
CASSRRTGGHNEQFF
TGTGCCAGCAGTCGGAGGACAGGGGGCCACAATGAGCAGTTCTTC
>-|TRBJ1-4|-|TRBV2
CASRLWEGEKLFF
TGTGCCAGCAGGTTGTGGGAGGGCGAAAAACTGTTTTTT
>-|TRBJ2-2|-|TRBV12-5
CASGLFTTVNTGELFF
TGTGCTAGTGGTTTGTTTACGACAGTAAACACCGGGGAGCTGTTTTTT
>-|TRBJ1-2|TRBD1|TRBV19
CASSLTGGQNFYGYTF
TGTGCCAGTAGTTTGACAGGGGGCCAAAATTTCTATGGCTACACCTTC
>-|TRBJ2-7|TRBD1|TRBV10-3
CAIRGTGVNYEQYF
TGTGCCATCAGGGGGACAGGGGTGAACTACGAGCAGTACTTC
>-|TRBJ2-4|-|TRBV5-4
CASSEGGAKNIQYF
TGTGCCAGCAGCGAGGGGGGAGCCAAAAACATTCAGTACTTC